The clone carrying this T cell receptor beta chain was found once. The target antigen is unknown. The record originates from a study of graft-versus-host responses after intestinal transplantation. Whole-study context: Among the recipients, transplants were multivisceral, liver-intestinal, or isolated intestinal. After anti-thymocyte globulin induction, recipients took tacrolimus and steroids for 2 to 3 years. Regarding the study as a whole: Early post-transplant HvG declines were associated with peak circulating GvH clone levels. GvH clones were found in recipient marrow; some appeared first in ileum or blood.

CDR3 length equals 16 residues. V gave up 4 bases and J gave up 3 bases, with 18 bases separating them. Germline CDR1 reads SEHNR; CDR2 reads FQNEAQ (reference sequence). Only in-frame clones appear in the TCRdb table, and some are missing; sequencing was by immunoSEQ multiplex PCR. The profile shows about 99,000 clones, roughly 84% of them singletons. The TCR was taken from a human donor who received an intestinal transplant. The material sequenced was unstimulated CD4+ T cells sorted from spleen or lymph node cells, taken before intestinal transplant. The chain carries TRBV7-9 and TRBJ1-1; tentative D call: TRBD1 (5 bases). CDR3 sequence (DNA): TGTGCCAGCAGCTCTGCCCGCGGGACTTCCCACACTGAAGCTTTCTTT. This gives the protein CASSSARGTSHTEAFF.